Below are 10 T cell receptor beta chains sequenced from a single sample in a study of T cell changes during pregnancy in multiple sclerosis (dated by TCRdb to between 2018 and 2020). The receptor library was made with the immunoSEQ multiplex PCR assay. TCRdb holds this immuneACCESS table with in-frame rearrangements only. Some clones are missing; in checked studies, unresolved V genes explain under half, and the rest has no known cause. Counted in this sample were 50,000 to 60,000 clones; less than 95% of them appeared once. Of the sample, 2% to 2.5% is held by the ten largest clones. Sequencing used peripheral blood, obtained in the first trimester of pregnancy. The receptors derive from a female donor in good health, enrolled as a control in a pregnancy study.

This clone was picked up a small number of times. The chain employs TRBV28 and TRBJ2-7, with 9 bases identical to TRBD1. The CDR3 has 16 amino acids. V shed 3 bases, J shed 3 bases, and the junction held 9 bases outside the gene matches. In germline, CDR1 is MDHEN, CDR2 SYDVKM. CDR3 in amino acids: CASSLPGTGTYYEQYF. The CDR3 DNA reads TGTGCCAGCAGTTTGCCCGGGACAGGGACCTACTACGAGCAGTACTTC.

The V and J genes are TRBV19 and TRBJ2-7, with TRBD1 identical over 9 bases. Trimming took 6 bases from V and 7 from J; bases not matched to a gene: 13. CDR1 is LNHDA, CDR2 SQIVND, per germline (reference sequence). The CDR3 covers 15 residues. This CDR3 reads CASRPRDRDSGEQYF. CDR3 bases: TGTGCCAGTAGACCCCGGGACAGGGACTCGGGGGAGCAGTACTTC.

The chain is built from TRBV6-6 and TRBJ2-2, with TRBD2 matching over 8 bases. Germline V gene sequence: CDR1 MNHNY, CDR2 SVGAGI (reference sequence). V was pared by 4 bases and J by 6 bases, with 7 bases of the junction left unmatched. This CDR3 spans 15 amino acids. CDR3 in DNA: TGTGCCAGCAGTTCCGGGACTAGTCTCGCCGGGGAGCTGTTTTTT. Protein sequence: CASSSGTSLAGELFF.

CDR3 sequence reads: CAYLTDRGFVYGYTF. The CDR3 region has the DNA TGTGCCTACCTGACTGACAGGGGTTTTGTCTATGGCTACACCTTC. This chain uses TRBV30 with TRBJ1-2, with TRBD1 identical over 8 bases. Germline V gene sequence: CDR1 GTSNPN, CDR2 SVGIG (reference sequence). J was trimmed by 4 bases and V by 7 bases; bases with no gene match: 14. The CDR3 runs 15 residues.

The rearrangement joins TRBV29-1 to TRBJ2-5; 13 bases are shared with TRBD2. V dropped 3 bases and J dropped 1; count of bases not matched to a gene: 17. The CDR3 is 20 amino acids. Germline CDR1 SQVTM, CDR2 ANQGSEA. The CDR3 reads CSVEVGGRTSGGAIQETQYF. For the CDR3, the DNA is TGCAGCGTTGAGGTAGGGGGCCGGACTAGCGGGGGCGCGATCCAAGAGACCCAGTACTTC.

CDR3 DNA: TGCAGCGTGGGGGGACAGGGGGCAACTGAAGCTTTCTTT. As protein: CSVGGQGATEAFF. The chain carries TRBV29-1 and TRBJ1-1; 12 positions match TRBD1. The trim removed 6 bases at V and 5 bases at J, leaving 4 bases unmatched. Germline lookup yields CDR1 SQVTM and CDR2 ANQGSEA. This CDR3 is 13 amino acids long.

The chain is built from TRBV28 and TRBJ2-7; 7 positions match TRBD1. CDR1 is MDHEN and CDR2 is SYDVKM in the germline V gene. The CDR3 has 15 amino acids. V was clipped by 8 bases and J by 3 bases; unmatched bases: 13. The CDR3 sequence is CASLGDRLIHYEQYF. In DNA form, the CDR3 reads TGTGCCAGCCTTGGGGACAGATTAATACACTACGAGCAGTACTTC.

The rearrangement links TRBV6-5 to TRBJ1-2; D not resolved. Germline CDR1 and CDR2: MNHEY and SVGAGI. The CDR3 totals 13 residues. V lost 0 bases and J 11 bases, leaving 13 bases between the germline ends. The CDR3 DNA sequence: TGTGCCAGCAGTTACTCTATCCGCGGTCTATACACCTTC. The encoded protein is CASSYSIRGLYTF.

This clone was observed a single time. The V and J genes are TRBV6-5 and TRBJ1-2; D perhaps matches TRBD1 (6 bases). This CDR3 spans 13 amino acids. CDR1 is MNHEY and CDR2 is SVGAGI in the germline V gene. V lost 6 bases and J 2 bases, leaving 10 bases between the germline ends. CDR3 sequence (DNA): TGTGCCAGCAGCCAGGGGTGGAACTATGGCTACACCTTC. Protein sequence: CASSQGWNYGYTF.

V and J are TRBV28 and TRBJ2-1; 9 bases match TRBD1. The germline V gene encodes CDR1 MDHEN and CDR2 SYDVKM. Trimming removed 5 bases from V and 4 bases from J; junction bases left unmatched: 6. The CDR3 covers 15 residues. Here the CDR3 reads CASSPLGQGYNEQFF. Written as DNA, the CDR3 is TGTGCCAGCAGTCCGCTCGGACAGGGGTACAATGAGCAGTTCTTC.